The following is a T cell receptor (beta chain) sequence with its context. Its target is not known. This sample is drawn from a study of OX40 agonist ivuxolimab in advanced cancers. In the study overall: With ivuxolimab, an agonistic anti-OX40 (CD134) antibody, patients were treated. General observations from the study: Clonal expansion from baseline to week 6 occurred in both CD4+ and CD8+ T cells. More expanded clones were found, on average, in CD8+ than in CD4+ T cells.

Germline V CDR1 and CDR2: LGHNA, YSLEER. This CDR3 contains 17 residues. Profiled with immunoSEQ multiplex PCR; TCRdb holds only in-frame clones, not every one. The sample records tens of thousands of clones, roughly 89% being singletons. Blood got drawn at baseline, again on cycle 4 day 1, and then on cycle 7 day 1. The chain is built from TRBV4-3 and TRBJ2-5; D is perhaps TRBD1 (6 bases). The DNA matches TRBJ2-7 better at its end, which makes the J call doubtful. The receptor was derived from an adult with an advanced solid tumor such as melanoma, head and neck, liver or kidney cancer. This specimen consisted of CD4+ or CD8+ T cells sorted from blood, obtained in a trial of the OX40 agonist ivuxolimab. The CDR3 loop reads CASSQFYRVYGNYEQYF. Written as DNA, the CDR3 is TGCGCCAGCAGCCAATTCTACAGGGTGTATGGAAACTACGAGCAGTACTTC.